Listed here are 29 T cell receptor beta chains from one sample, sequenced in a study of human T cells and chemical hapten exposure. As for time point: pre-sensitization, week 0. Regarding treatment: therapeutic diphenylcyclopropenone sensitization with weekly scalp DPC. Via MiXCR, TCRdb re-called the RACE reads, giving one row per CDR3 protein. The sample shows 250,000 or so distinct CDR3 sequences, about 7.7% of them seen only once. The starting material was whole blood, obtained in connection with sensitization to the hapten diphenylcyclopropenone (DPC). These receptors all come from a man aged 18 to 30 with alopecia areata. Some clones in this sample may be carry-over from other donors' samples.

A few counts support this clonotype. This rearrangement joins TRBV5-4 to TRBJ1-6, with D unresolved. This CDR3 comprises 14 residues. Germline V lookup: CDR1 SGHNT, CDR2 YYREEE (reference sequence). V was cut by 1 base and J by 10 bases, with 12 bases left in between. The CDR3: CASSLRVSGSPLHF. For the CDR3, the DNA is TGTGCCAGCAGCTTGCGGGTTTCTGGCTCACCCCTCCACTTT.

This clonotype was seen once. J is TRBJ2-3 and V is TRBV29-1; D uncertain. The germline V and J ends were trimmed by 3 bases and 4 bases, with 5 bases remaining between them. The CDR3 has 11 amino acids. Germline values: CDR1 SQVTM, CDR2 ANQGSEA. The CDR3 loop reads CSVDPPDTQYF. The CDR3, as DNA: TGCAGCGTTGACCCCCCAGATACGCAGTATTTT.

This clonotype was detected ten times or more. The V and J genes are TRBV29-1 and TRBJ2-7; D might be TRBD2 (6 bases). Germline-derived CDR1 and CDR2 are SQVTM and ANQGSEA. With 3 bases removed from V and 5 bases from J, the gap between germline ends came to 14 bases. The CDR3 covers 13 residues. In nucleotides, the CDR3 is TGCAGCGTTGATAGCCAGGGCGGGAACGAGCAGTACTTC. The encoded protein is CSVDSQGGNEQYF.

The chain is built from TRBV7-9 and TRBJ1-1; a possible D gene is TRBD1 (5 bases). V was cut by 2 bases and J by 13 bases, with 17 bases left in between. The germline CDR1 and CDR2 sequences are SEHNR and FQNEAQ (reference sequence). CDR3 size: 13 residues. The CDR3 protein is CASSLSPLTDLFF. CDR3 nucleotide sequence: TGTGCCAGCAGCTTATCACCGTTGACAGACCTTTTCTTT.

This clonotype was seen more than once but under ten times. The chain links TRBV5-1 to TRBJ2-3; the D is unclear. CDR3 size: 14 residues. V lost 2 bases to trimming and J lost 2 bases, with 9 bases between them. CDR1 is SGHRS and CDR2 is YFSETQ in the germline V gene. The DNA of the CDR3 is TGCGCCAGCAGCTTAGGTCAGGCCACAGATACGCAGTATTTT. The encoded protein is CASSLGQATDTQYF.

This clonotype was seen a few times. The V gene is TRBV6-2 or TRBV6-3, the J gene TRBJ1-1, with a tentative D call TRBD1 (5 bases). From germline, CDR1 is MNHEY and CDR2 SVGEGT. V dropped 0 bases and J dropped 0 bases, with 8 bases sitting between them. The CDR3 consists of 15 residues. In nucleotides, the CDR3 is TGTGCCAGCAGTTACTCGACAGTAATGAACACTGAAGCTTTCTTT. This translates into CASSYSTVMNTEAFF.

Ten or more counts support this clonotype. V usage is TRBV6-5 and J usage is TRBJ2-5; unclear D gene. The CDR3 has 14 amino acids. CDR1 is MNHEY and CDR2 is SVGAGI in the germline V gene. The V and J ends lost 0 bases and 1 base respectively, with 6 bases between them. The CDR3 DNA reads as TGTGCCAGCAGTTACTCTTCGGCCCAAGAGACCCAGTACTTC. Its protein product is CASSYSSAQETQYF.

This rearrangement joins TRBV29-1 to TRBJ1-4, with D uncertain. CDR1 SQVTM and CDR2 ANQGSEA come from the germline V gene. V was clipped by 0 bases and J by 4 bases, with 9 bases between them. The CDR3 extends over 14 amino acids. CDR3 amino acids: CSVEEPGNNEKLFF. In nucleotides, the CDR3 is TGCAGCGTTGAAGAACCGGGGAATAATGAAAAACTGTTTTTT.

This clonotype was detected only a few times. V gene TRBV20-1 combines with J gene TRBJ1-2; 8 bases align to TRBD1. The CDR3 has 12 residues. Unmatched junction bases numbered 5, after V lost 3 bases and J lost 8 bases. The germline gives CDR1 DFQATT, CDR2 SNEGSKA (reference sequence). CDR3 coding DNA: TGCAGTGCTAGCCCGTACAGGGGGGGCTACACCTTC. This sequence encodes CSASPYRGGYTF.

This clonotype was recorded at least ten times. The V and J genes are TRBV5-1 and TRBJ2-7; perhaps D is TRBD1 or TRBD2 (5 bases each). Trimming removed 3 bases from V and 2 bases from J, with 9 bases in between. CDR1 SGHRS and CDR2 YFSETQ come from the germline V gene. The length of the CDR3 is 13 residues. CDR3: CASSWGPTYEQYV. DNA for the CDR3: TGCGCCAGCAGCTGGGGACCGACCTACGAGCAGTACGTC.

This clonotype turned up a few times. V and J are TRBV10-3 and TRBJ1-1; D gene ambiguous. The germline V and J ends were trimmed by 4 bases and 1 base, with 22 bases remaining between them. CDR3 length: 18 residues. In germline, CDR1 is ENHRY, CDR2 SYGVKD. CDR3 region: CAISVKKPAGIGNTEAFF. The CDR3 DNA sequence: TGTGCCATCAGTGTTAAAAAACCCGCGGGGATAGGGAACACTGAAGCTTTCTTT.

The chain has TRBV12-3 or TRBV12-4 and TRBJ1-2; D is undetermined. V gave up 7 bases and J gave up 0 bases, with 21 bases separating them. The CDR3 totals 17 residues. Written as DNA, the CDR3 is TGTGCCAGCACCGAGAACCTGGGCGCGGGATCTAACTATGGCTACACCTTC. Translated, it gives CASTENLGAGSNYGYTF.

The chain employs TRBV4-1 and TRBJ1-1, with 7 bases matching TRBD1. The V and J ends lost 3 bases and 0 bases, in that order; junction bases with no gene match: 4. Germline CDR1 reads MGHRA; CDR2 reads YSYEKL. This CDR3 region has 15 residues. The DNA for the CDR3 is TGCGCCAGCAGCCAGACGGACAGGTTGAACACTGAAGCTTTCTTT. Translating it yields CASSQTDRLNTEAFF.

A few counts support this clonotype. The V call is TRBV2, the J call TRBJ2-3, with TRBD1 identical over 7 bases. After removal of 6 bases from V and 3 bases from J, the junction contained 9 bases not matched to a gene. The CDR3 length is 15 residues. The V gene's germline CDR1 is SNHLY and CDR2 FYNNEI. The CDR3 is CASRWMTGWTDTQYF. The CDR3 DNA follows: TGTGCCAGCAGGTGGATGACAGGGTGGACAGATACGCAGTATTTT.

Only a few counts were recorded for this clonotype. The chain has TRBV20-1 and TRBJ1-1; D gene ambiguous. This CDR3 spans 16 amino acids. With 3 bases removed from V and 0 bases from J, the gap between germline ends came to 17 bases. CDR1 and CDR2 from the germline V gene are DFQATT and SNEGSKA (reference sequence). The chain's CDR3 is CSASKQTTSLNTEAFF. The CDR3 region has the DNA TGCAGTGCTAGTAAGCAGACCACGAGCTTGAACACTGAAGCTTTCTTT.

This clonotype came up a few times. This chain connects TRBV7-2 to TRBJ1-2; D gene uncertain. The CDR3 spans 15 residues. CDR1 and CDR2 from the germline V gene are SGHTA and FQGNSA. With 0 bases removed from V and 8 bases from J, the gap between germline ends came to 16 bases. CDR3 coding DNA: TGTGCCAGCAGCTTAGCGCTTCATGAACAGAGCGGCTACACCTTC. Translation gives CASSLALHEQSGYTF.

This clonotype has just a few counts. The chain employs TRBV7-9 and TRBJ1-4; 8 nucleotides match TRBD1. With V trimmed by 1 base and J by 8 bases, 3 bases remained unmatched. The length of the CDR3 is 14 residues. Looked up from germline, CDR1 is SEHNR and CDR2 is FQNEAQ (reference sequence). The DNA for the CDR3 is TGTGCCAGCAGCTTAGGCAGGGGGCAGGAAAAACTGTTTTTT. Its protein is CASSLGRGQEKLFF.

This clonotype has just a few counts. This chain links TRBV6-4 with TRBJ2-1, with D perhaps matching TRBD1 (6 bases). The V end was cut by 2 bases, the J end by 5 bases, with 10 bases between. Looked up from germline, CDR1 is MRHNA and CDR2 is SNTAGT. The CDR3 is 14 residues long. CDR3 bases: TGTGCCAGCAGTGACGTTGCAGGGGACAATGAGCAGTTCTTC. It encodes CASSDVAGDNEQFF.

This chain links TRBV7-2 with TRBJ1-4; no firm D call. Trimming took off 0 bases at V and 8 bases at J, with 7 bases between the two ends. The CDR3 is 13 residues long. Germline V gene data show CDR1 as SGHTA and CDR2 as FQGNSA. CDR3 loop: CASSLAFREKLFF. The DNA for the CDR3 is TGTGCCAGCAGCTTAGCGTTTCGGGAAAAACTGTTTTTT. The full variable domain, rest sourced from reference TRBV7-2 and TRBJ1-4, is GAGVSQSPSNKVTEKGKDVELRCDPISGHTALYWYRQSLGQGLEFLIYFQGNSAPDKSGLPSDRFSAERTGGSVSTLTIQRTQQEDSAVYLCASSLAFREKLFFGSGTQLSVL.

In its sample, this clonotype was seen a few times. The chain joins TRBV9 to TRBJ1-1, with TRBD1 matching 8 bases. Trimming at V came to 6 bases and at J to 5 bases, leaving 9 bases not matched to a gene. The CDR3 is 14 residues long. Germline V CDR1 and CDR2: SGDLS, YYNGEE. The CDR3 here is CASNPGQGSTEAFF. The CDR3 region has the DNA TGTGCCAGCAACCCAGGACAGGGTAGTACTGAAGCTTTCTTT.

Many counts were recorded for this clonotype. The V call is TRBV4-3, the J call TRBJ1-6; no clear D. Trimming cost V 1 base and J 7 bases, with 11 bases left between them. The CDR3 totals 15 residues. The germline V gene encodes CDR1 LGHNA and CDR2 YSLEER. The CDR3 spells CASSQVYGPNSPLHF. In DNA, the CDR3 is TGCGCCAGCAGCCAAGTCTATGGTCCCAATTCACCCCTCCACTTT.

This clonotype was detected a few times. The V call is TRBV10-2, the J call TRBJ2-5; D is ambiguous. CDR1 WSHSY and CDR2 SAAADI come from the germline V gene. CDR3 length: 12 residues. With 8 bases removed from V and 0 bases from J, the gap between germline ends came to 7 bases. CDR3 protein: CASSDNQETQYF. Here the CDR3 DNA reads TGCGCCAGCTCCGACAACCAAGAGACCCAGTACTTC.

The gene calls are TRBV5-1 and TRBJ2-7; weak D call: TRBD1 (6 bases). Germline V gene data show CDR1 as SGHRS and CDR2 as YFSETQ. This CDR3 is 17 amino acids long. Trimming took 0 bases from V and 3 from J, leaving 19 bases between them. This chain's CDR3 is CASSLVTGTGTYYEQYF. DNA for the CDR3: TGCGCCAGCAGCTTGGTGACGGGAACAGGGACCTACTACGAGCAGTACTTC.

This clonotype turned up a few times. The genes are TRBV3-1 and TRBJ1-1; TRBD1 might be the D (6 bases). The CDR3 length is 11 residues. CDR1 LGHDT and CDR2 YNNKEL come from the germline V gene (reference sequence). V was clipped by 1 base and J by 11 bases, with 8 bases between them. The CDR3 protein is CASSQGQAAFF. CDR3 in DNA: TGTGCCAGCAGCCAAGGACAGGCGGCTTTCTTT. The entire variable domain, with the rest obtained from reference TRBV3-1 and TRBJ1-1, is as follows: DTAVSQTPKYLVTQMGNDKSIKCEQNLGHDTMYWYKQDSKKFLKIMFSYNNKELIINETVPNRFSPKSPDKAHLNLHINSLELGDSAVYFCASSQGQAAFFGQGTRLTVV.

In this sample, this clonotype turned up a few times. The chain recombines TRBV4-1 with TRBJ2-1; TRBD2 agrees at 9 bases. Germline assignment: CDR1 MGHRA and CDR2 YSYEKL. V lost 2 bases to trimming and J lost 7 bases; unmatched junction nucleotides: 6. The CDR3 sequence is 15 residues long. The CDR3 reads CASSQMGLAVNEQFF. CDR3 coding DNA: TGCGCCAGCAGCCAAATGGGACTAGCTGTAAATGAGCAGTTCTTC.

The gene calls are TRBV7-7 and TRBJ2-7; D might be TRBD2 (5 bases). Trimming took off 5 bases at V and 5 bases at J, with 13 bases between the two ends. This CDR3 comprises 13 residues. Germline CDR1 SSHAT, CDR2 FNYEAQ (reference sequence). CDR3 coding DNA: TGTGCCAGCAGCCCGCAAGAGGGCAACGAGCAGTACTTC. The encoded protein is CASSPQEGNEQYF.

The chain joins TRBV20-1 to TRBJ1-1; D is possibly TRBD1 (5 bases). Germline V gene lookup returns CDR1 DFQATT and CDR2 SNEGSKA (reference sequence). V lost 0 bases and J lost 0, with 11 bases in between. CDR3 length: 15 amino acids. CDR3 DNA: TGCAGTGCTAGAGATCAGGCAGGGATGAACACTGAAGCTTTCTTT. Encoded protein: CSARDQAGMNTEAFF.

In this sample, this clonotype turned up a few times. The chain combines TRBV20-1 with TRBJ2-3, with 8 bases aligning to TRBD2. V trimming: 3 bases; J trimming: 4 bases; junction bases outside the gene matches: 6. Germline CDR1 is DFQATT and CDR2 is SNEGSKA (reference sequence). The CDR3 is made up of 14 amino acids. This chain's CDR3 is CSARDGTRADTQYF. CDR3 bases: TGCAGTGCTAGGGACGGGACTAGGGCAGATACGCAGTATTTT.

This clonotype was counted ten times or more. This chain connects TRBV4-1 to TRBJ2-1; D uncertain. This CDR3 comprises 16 residues. Trimming removed 4 bases from V and 5 bases from J, with 18 bases in between. The germline CDR1 and CDR2 sequences are MGHRA and YSYEKL. DNA for the CDR3: TGCGCCAGCAGCCCCCACTCCATATCGTCCAACAATGAGCAGTTCTTC. Its protein is CASSPHSISSNNEQFF.